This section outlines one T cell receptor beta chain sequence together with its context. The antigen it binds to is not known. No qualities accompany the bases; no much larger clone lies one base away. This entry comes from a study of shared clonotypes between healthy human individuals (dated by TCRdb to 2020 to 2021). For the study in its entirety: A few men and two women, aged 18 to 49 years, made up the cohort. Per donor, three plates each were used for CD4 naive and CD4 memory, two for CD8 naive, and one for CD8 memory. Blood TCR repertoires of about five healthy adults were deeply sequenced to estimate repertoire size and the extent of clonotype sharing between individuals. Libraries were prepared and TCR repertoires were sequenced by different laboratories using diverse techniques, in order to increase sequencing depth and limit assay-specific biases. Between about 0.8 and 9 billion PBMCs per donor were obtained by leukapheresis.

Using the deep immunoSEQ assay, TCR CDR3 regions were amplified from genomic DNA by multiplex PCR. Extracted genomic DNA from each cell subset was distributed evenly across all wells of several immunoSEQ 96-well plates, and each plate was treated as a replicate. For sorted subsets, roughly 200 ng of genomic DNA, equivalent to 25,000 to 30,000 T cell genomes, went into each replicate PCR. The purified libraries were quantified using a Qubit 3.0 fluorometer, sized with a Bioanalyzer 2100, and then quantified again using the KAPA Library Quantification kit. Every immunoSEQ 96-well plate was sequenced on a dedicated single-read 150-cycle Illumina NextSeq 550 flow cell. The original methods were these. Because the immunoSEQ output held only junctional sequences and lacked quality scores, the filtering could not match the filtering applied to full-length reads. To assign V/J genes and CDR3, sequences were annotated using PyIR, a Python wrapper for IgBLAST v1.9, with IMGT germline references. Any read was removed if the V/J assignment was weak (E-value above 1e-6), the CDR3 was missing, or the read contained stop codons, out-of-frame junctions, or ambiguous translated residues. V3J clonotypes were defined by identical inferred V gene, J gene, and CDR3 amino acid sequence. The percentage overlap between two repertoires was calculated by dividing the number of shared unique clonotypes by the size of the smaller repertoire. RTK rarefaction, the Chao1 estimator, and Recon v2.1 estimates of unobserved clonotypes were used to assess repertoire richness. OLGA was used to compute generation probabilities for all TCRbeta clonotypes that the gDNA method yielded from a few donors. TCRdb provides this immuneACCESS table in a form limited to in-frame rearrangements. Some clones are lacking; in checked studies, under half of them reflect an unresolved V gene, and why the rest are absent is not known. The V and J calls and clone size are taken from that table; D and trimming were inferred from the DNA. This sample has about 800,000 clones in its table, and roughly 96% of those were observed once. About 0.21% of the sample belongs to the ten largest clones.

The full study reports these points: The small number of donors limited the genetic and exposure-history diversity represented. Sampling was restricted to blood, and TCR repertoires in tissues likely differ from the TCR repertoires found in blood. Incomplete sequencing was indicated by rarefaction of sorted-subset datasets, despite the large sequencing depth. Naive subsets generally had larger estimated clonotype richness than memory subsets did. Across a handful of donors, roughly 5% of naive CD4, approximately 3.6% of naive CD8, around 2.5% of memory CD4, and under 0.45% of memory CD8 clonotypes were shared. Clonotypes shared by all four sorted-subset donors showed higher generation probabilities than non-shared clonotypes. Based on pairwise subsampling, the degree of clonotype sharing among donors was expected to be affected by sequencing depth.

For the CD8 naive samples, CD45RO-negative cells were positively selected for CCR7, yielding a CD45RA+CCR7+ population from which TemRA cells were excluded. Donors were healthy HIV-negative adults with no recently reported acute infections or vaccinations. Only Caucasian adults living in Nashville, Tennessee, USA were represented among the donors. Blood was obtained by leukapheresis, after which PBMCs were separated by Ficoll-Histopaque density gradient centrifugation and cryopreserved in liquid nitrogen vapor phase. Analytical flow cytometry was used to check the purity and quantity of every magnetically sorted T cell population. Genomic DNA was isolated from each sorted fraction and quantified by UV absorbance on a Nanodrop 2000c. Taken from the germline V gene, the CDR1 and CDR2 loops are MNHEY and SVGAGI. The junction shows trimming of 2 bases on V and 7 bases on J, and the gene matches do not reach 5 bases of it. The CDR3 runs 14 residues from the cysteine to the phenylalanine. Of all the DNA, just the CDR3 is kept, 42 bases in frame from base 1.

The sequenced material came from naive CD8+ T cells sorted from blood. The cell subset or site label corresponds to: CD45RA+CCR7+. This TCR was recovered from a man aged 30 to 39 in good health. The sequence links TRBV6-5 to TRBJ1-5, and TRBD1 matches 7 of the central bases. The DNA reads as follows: TGTGCCAGCAGTTACGGCCAGGGGGACCAGCCCCAGCATTTT. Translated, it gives CASSYGQGDQPQHF.